This TCR beta chain came from a study of blood T cell repertoires in COVID-19. Repertoires were generated with immunoSEQ multiplex PCR, while TCRdb's copy carries only in-frame clones and drops some. The sample contains around 150,000 clones, roughly 90% of which appear only once. This CDR3 has 14 amino acids. The germline gives CDR1 ENHRY, CDR2 SYGVKD. V dropped 6 bases and J dropped 8; count of bases not matched to a gene: 9. This clone has only one observation. The chain carries TRBV10-3 and TRBJ2-1; TRBD1 matches at 8 bases. Material: peripheral blood. This receptor was obtained from a man aged 25 to 40 with COVID-19, enrolled during active disease. The CDR3 loop reads CAIRGQGAGDEQFF. The CDR3 DNA reads as TGTGCCATCAGGGGGCAGGGGGCAGGAGATGAGCAGTTCTTC.